This entry lists 7 T cell receptor beta chains sequenced from one sample in a study of human T cells and chemical hapten exposure. The sample's time point: patch test 3, about 24 weeks after DPC sensitization. Treatment reported: therapeutic diphenylcyclopropenone sensitization with weekly scalp DPC. TCRdb re-analysed the RACE reads in MiXCR, keeping a single row per CDR3 protein. Among roughly 60,000 distinct CDR3 sequences listed, roughly 12% were seen once. The sequencing here drew on whole blood, taken in connection with sensitization to the hapten diphenylcyclopropenone (DPC). The receptor set was obtained from a young man with alopecia areata. Some clones in this sample may be carry-over from other donors' samples.

There are a few counts of this clonotype. This rearrangement joins TRBV12-3 or TRBV12-4 to TRBJ1-1; a weak D match, TRBD1 (5 bases). This CDR3 comprises 12 residues. V gave up 3 bases and J gave up 10 bases, with 12 bases separating them. The CDR3 sequence is CASSFGAPGAFF. CDR3 in DNA: TGTGCCAGCAGTTTTGGGGCCCCCGGAGCTTTCTTT.

This chain uses TRBV7-3 with TRBJ2-7, with 7 bases matching TRBD1. The CDR3 sequence is 14 residues long. After removal of 5 bases from V and 0 bases from J, the junction contained 4 bases not matched to a gene. Looked up from germline, CDR1 is SGHTA and CDR2 is FQGTGA. The CDR3 here is CASSQQGSSYEQYF. DNA for the CDR3: TGTGCCAGCAGCCAACAGGGGAGCTCCTACGAGCAGTACTTC.

The V call is TRBV7-2, the J call TRBJ2-1; tentatively, D is TRBD1 or TRBD2 (6 bases each). This CDR3 has 12 residues. Trimming took off 5 bases at V and 12 bases at J, with 14 bases between the two ends. The V gene's germline CDR1 is SGHTA and CDR2 FQGNSA. The chain's CDR3 is CASSPVKGGQFF. The CDR3 DNA reads as TGTGCCAGCAGCCCAGTCAAGGGGGGGCAGTTCTTC.

For the CDR3, the DNA is TGTGCCAGCAGTGTGAGGGTGCACTCTGGAAACACCATATATTTT. This encodes CASSVRVHSGNTIYF. The genes are TRBV2 and TRBJ1-3; D call uncertain. The germline V gene has CDR1 SNHLY and CDR2 FYNNEI. V was shortened by 4 bases and J by 0 bases, with 10 bases between the two germline ends. The length of the CDR3 is 15 residues.

The genes are TRBV11-2 and TRBJ2-1, with D possibly being TRBD1 or TRBD2 (5 bases each). V lost 8 bases and J lost 6, with 14 bases in between. The CDR3 totals 13 residues. Germline CDR1 SGHAT, CDR2 FQNNGV. This CDR3 is CASRHYGGNEQFF. CDR3 DNA: TGTGCCAGCCGGCATTATGGGGGCAATGAGCAGTTCTTC.

This clonotype was recorded at least ten times. The V and J genes are TRBV2 and TRBJ2-2; D ambiguous. CDR3 length: 13 amino acids. The V end was cut by 6 bases, the J end by 4 bases, with 9 bases between. The V gene's germline CDR1 is SNHLY and CDR2 FYNNEI. CDR3 in DNA: TGTGCCAGCAGGGATGTGGGCACCGGGGAGCTGTTTTTT. Protein sequence: CASRDVGTGELFF.

This clonotype was counted ten times or more. V gene TRBV5-1 combines with J gene TRBJ1-1, with a weak D call TRBD1 (5 bases). Germline V gene sequence: CDR1 SGHRS, CDR2 YFSETQ. The V gene lost 4 bases and the J gene lost 4 bases, with 17 bases spanning the gap. The CDR3 spans 15 residues. CDR3: CASSRRRSGSTEAFF. The DNA of the CDR3 is TGCGCCAGCAGCCGCCGAAGGTCAGGGAGCACTGAAGCTTTCTTT.